This T cell receptor beta chain stems from a study of neurological immune-mediated disorders. Study-level points and caveats: Whereas HTLV-1-associated myelopathy showed the most TCR clonal expansion, multiple sclerosis showed the least, with levels below those of healthy controls. The repertoires of 18 of 34 multiple sclerosis patients fell into one related-CDR3 cluster (a possible signature) under phylogenetic grouping. No CDR3 amino acid sequences recurred among expanded clones across subjects, suggesting private repertoires in all groups.

One entry per CDR3 protein, called by TCRdb with MiXCR from the 5' RACE reads. The repertoire holds about 120,000 distinct CDR3 sequences, with roughly 3.2% as singletons. The CDR3 runs 16 residues. Germline CDR1 reads SGHRS; CDR2 reads YFSETQ. V was pared by 4 bases and J by 10 bases, with 24 bases between. This clonotype was seen many times. Its antigen is currently unknown. The TCR comes from a woman in her 30s with multiple sclerosis. This chain joins TRBV5-1 and TRBJ2-1; D is possibly TRBD1 (6 bases). The sequencing input was PBMCs. The DNA for the CDR3 is TGCGCCAGCAGCCACGCTACAGGGCCCGTTAGGGTAGAGCAGTTCTTC. It encodes CASSHATGPVRVEQFF.